This TCR beta chain was obtained from a study of CXCR3-negative and CXCR3-positive naive CD8 T cells (dated by TCRdb to the late 2010s). With regard to the full study: In total, roughly 130 million TRB reads were obtained, corresponding to roughly 1.5 +/- 0.3 million reads per library. The TRBV-TRBJ cluster analysis covered naive subsets from a handful of donors and memory cells from 3 donors. Diversity and physicochemical repertoire analyses were performed on about a dozen donors pooled from two independent experiments.

CDR1 MNHEY and CDR2 SVGAGI were looked up in the germline V gene. The CDR3, from cysteine to phenylalanine, totals 14 residues. Only the protein sequence is given. Sequencing instrument: NextSeq 550. The Human TCR Profiling Kit (MiLaboratory) was used to prepare UMI-labeled 5' RACE TRB cDNA libraries. The full amount of extracted RNA was used for cDNA synthesis, and the full amount of resulting cDNA was used for PCR amplification. Libraries were prepared in parallel with an identical number of PCR cycles. As for how the authors treated the data: MIGEC and MiXCR extracted about 53,000 +/- 10,000 unique UMI-labeled TRB cDNA molecules per library, requiring at least two reads per UMI. On average, each library contained approximately 40,000 +/- 10,000 functional in-frame TRB CDR3 nucleotide clonotypes without stop codons. After downsampling to 5000 UMI-labeled TRB molecules per sample, diversity metrics, including normalized Shannon-Wiener and Chao1, were computed in VDJtools. For the central five CDR3 residues, VDJtools calculated physicochemical properties weighted by clonotype size, namely interaction energy, strength, volume and Kidera factor 4. Following reprocessing of the reads by TCRdb, the data hold one row per CDR3 protein sequence and no DNA is available. These V and J calls originate from TCRdb's pipeline instead of the authors' own analysis. The sample table includes about 150,000 distinct CDR3 sequences. Just under 0.5% of the sample goes to the ten largest clones.

For every CD8+ T cell subset, 300,000 cells were flow-sorted straight into RLT lysis buffer, and each subset was sorted in triplicate. To keep memory contaminants out, a stringent definition of naive CD8+ T cells was applied: CD45RO-CCR7+CD27+CD95-. Peripheral blood mononuclear cells were isolated from buffy coats by standard density gradient centrifugation. Naive CXCR3-negative and CXCR3-positive CD8+ T cells were flow-sorted using a FACSAria III. Total RNA was extracted from sorted cells using an RNeasy Mini Kit. As regards this clonotype: Its antigen is still unknown.

Study-wide conclusions, independent of this receptor: Repertoire diversity was comparably high in both naive subsets but much lower in memory CD8+ T cells. Compared with CXCR3-negative naive cells, CXCR3-positive naive cells had TRB CDR3s with higher hydrophobicity (lower Kidera factor 4), lower energy, and higher strength and volume indices. Because surface CD5, which is linked to self-reactivity in mice, was comparable between the naive subsets, TCR interaction strength was also inferred from TRB CDR3 physicochemical properties. Naive CXCR3-negative and CXCR3-positive cells from the same donor showed similar TRBV-TRBJ usage, whereas memory cells showed distinct patterns. Because CXCR3 expression was partially decreased after cryopreservation, freshly isolated PBMCs were used for most assays.

The chain joins TRBV6-5 to TRBJ2-7; as DNA is missing, the TRBD1 call by TCRdb cannot be tested. This TCR was recovered from a human donor in good health. Some clones in this sample may be carry-over from other donors' samples. Sequenced sample: naive CXCR3+ CD8+ T cells from blood. Reading the label with the study, this specimen's cell subset or site is: CD45RO-CCR7+CD27+CD95- naive CD8+ T cells expressing CXCR3 (TNR3+). The CDR3 region has the sequence CASNLGGGSYEQYF.